Below are 17 T cell receptor beta chains sequenced from a single sample in a study of identical twins. MiXCR was run by TCRdb on the 5' RACE reads, yielding one entry per CDR3 protein. The top ten hold around 1.5% of the sample, which has approximately 890,000 distinct CDR3 sequences, 9% to 15% seen once. These data were also reused for a study on yellow fever vaccine responses in identical twins.

Sequencing was performed on PBMCs. These receptors all come from a young woman in good health.

This clonotype has ten or more counts. The chain employs TRBV2 and TRBJ1-4, with 10 bases that match TRBD1. J was trimmed by 8 bases and V by 7 bases; bases with no gene match: 10. Germline V gene sequence: CDR1 SNHLY, CDR2 FYNNEI. The CDR3 totals 15 residues. DNA for the CDR3: TGTGCCAGCAAACAACCGGGACAGGGGATAGAAAAACTGTTTTTT. Translated, it gives CASKQPGQGIEKLFF.

This clonotype was detected ten times or more. The chain uses TRBV29-1 and TRBJ2-7, with 7 bases lining up with TRBD1. Trimming removed 4 bases from V and 3 bases from J; junction bases left unmatched: 12. Germline CDR1 reads SQVTM; CDR2 reads ANQGSEA. The CDR3 spans 15 residues. CDR3: CSVVDPGTGVYEQYF. As DNA, the CDR3 is TGCAGCGTTGTGGACCCAGGTACAGGGGTCTACGAGCAGTACTTC.

This clonotype was counted a few times. The V call is TRBV12-3 or TRBV12-4, the J call TRBJ2-1; D is unclear. Trimming took 6 bases from V and 9 from J, leaving 27 bases between them. CDR3 size: 17 residues. The CDR3 DNA is TGTGCCAGCAGCCGCCAAGGTCGCCTAGGGTCAATCGGTGAGCAGTTCTTC. Translated: CASSRQGRLGSIGEQFF.

This chain uses TRBV25-1 with TRBJ2-1; 7 positions agree with TRBD1. This CDR3 has 13 residues. The ends lost 4 bases at V and 8 bases at J; junction bases unmatched: 5. Per the germline V gene, CDR1 is MGHDK and CDR2 is SYGVNS. CDR3 amino acids: CASSGDRVDEQFF. The CDR3 nucleotides are TGTGCCAGCAGTGGAGACAGGGTTGATGAGCAGTTCTTC.

The V and J genes are TRBV3-1 and TRBJ2-7, with 7 bases matching TRBD1. The CDR3 consists of 15 residues. CDR1 is LGHDT and CDR2 is YNNKEL in the germline V gene (reference sequence). J gave up 0 bases and V 2 bases, and 4 bases lay outside the gene matches. The CDR3, as DNA: TGTGCCAGCAGCCAACGACAGGGTCCCTCCTACGAGCAGTACGTC. Amino acids: CASSQRQGPSYEQYV.

The table lists this clonotype with a few counts. The CDR3 loop is CASSTGGTTYGYTF. CDR3 in DNA: TGTGCCAGCAGTACGGGGGGAACTACCTATGGCTACACCTTC. The V call is TRBV6-1, the J call TRBJ1-2, with D possibly matching TRBD1 (5 bases). This CDR3 is 14 amino acids long. V was trimmed by 5 bases and J by 4 bases, leaving 14 bases between them. CDR1 is MNHNS and CDR2 is SASEGT in the germline V gene.

This clonotype has at least ten counts. The chain is built from TRBV9 and TRBJ1-3, with TRBD1 matching 11 bases. This CDR3 is built from 19 residues. The V gene end was trimmed by 1 base and the J gene end by 2 bases; junction bases not matched to a gene: 11. Germline loops: CDR1 SGDLS, CDR2 YYNGEE. The CDR3 protein is CASSVFGTGGPLAGNTIYF. CDR3 nucleotide sequence: TGTGCCAGCAGCGTATTCGGGACAGGGGGTCCCCTCGCTGGAAACACCATATATTTT.

V gene TRBV10-1 combines with J gene TRBJ2-1; D unclear. Trimming stripped 3 bases from V and 10 bases from J, with 16 bases between. Germline lookup yields CDR1 WNHNN and CDR2 SYGVQD (reference sequence). The CDR3 totals 14 residues. This CDR3 is CASSDRLGAMEQFF. The CDR3 bases are TGCGCCAGCAGTGATCGCCTAGGTGCGATGGAGCAGTTCTTC.

This chain connects TRBV5-1 to TRBJ2-7; tentative D call: TRBD1 (5 bases). V gave up 0 bases and J gave up 1 base, with 14 bases separating them. Germline CDR1 is SGHRS and CDR2 is YFSETQ. This CDR3 spans 16 amino acids. The CDR3 bases are TGCGCCAGCAGCTTGGCGGCAGGGTTGAATTCCTACGAGCAGTACTTC. Translation: CASSLAAGLNSYEQYF.

This clonotype occurred a few times. The chain employs TRBV3-1 and TRBJ2-1; 10 bases are shared with TRBD2. Germline lookup yields CDR1 LGHDT and CDR2 YNNKEL (reference sequence). J gave up 6 bases and V 6 bases, and 11 bases lay outside the gene matches. The CDR3 contains 16 residues. CDR3 sequence (DNA): TGTGCCAGCAGTCTGATTAGCGGGAGGTTCCCCAATGAGCAGTTCTTC. The encoded protein is CASSLISGRFPNEQFF.

In its sample, this clonotype was seen a few times. This CDR3 is CSARGRRVGRVDTGELFF. The CDR3 region has the DNA TGCAGTGCTAGAGGGCGGCGGGTGGGGCGGGTTGACACCGGGGAGCTGTTTTTT. The genes are TRBV20-1 and TRBJ2-2; either TRBD1 or TRBD2 may fit D (5 bases each). Per the germline V gene, CDR1 is DFQATT and CDR2 is SNEGSKA (reference sequence). The CDR3 covers 18 residues. V lost 1 base and J lost 3, with 21 bases in between.

The chain uses TRBV28 and TRBJ2-3; 7 bases map to TRBD2. CDR3 size: 15 residues. J gave up 1 base and V 5 bases, and 6 bases lay outside the gene matches. Germline lookup yields CDR1 MDHEN and CDR2 SYDVKM. The CDR3 region is CASSRAGPGTDTQYF. CDR3 coding DNA: TGTGCCAGCAGTAGAGCGGGGCCGGGCACAGATACGCAGTATTTT.

CDR3 residues: CASSRTESFYGYTF. The CDR3 region has the DNA TGTGCCAGCAGTCGCACAGAAAGCTTTTATGGCTACACCTTC. The gene calls are TRBV6-1 and TRBJ1-2, with D unclear. CDR1 MNHNS and CDR2 SASEGT come from the germline V gene. The CDR3 is 14 residues long. V was trimmed by 5 bases and J by 5 bases, leaving 15 bases between them.

This clonotype was seen a few times. The V and J genes are TRBV4-1 and TRBJ2-4; weak D call: TRBD1 (6 bases). V dropped 0 bases and J dropped 1 base, with 16 bases sitting between them. Germline V gene data show CDR1 as MGHRA and CDR2 as YSYEKL. This CDR3 has 18 residues. The CDR3 region is CASSQEGWQGLAKNIQYF. CDR3 DNA sequence: TGCGCCAGCAGCCAAGAGGGGTGGCAGGGGTTGGCCAAAAACATTCAGTACTTC.

V is TRBV12-3 or TRBV12-4 and J is TRBJ1-1, with TRBD1 as a possible D gene (5 bases). The V and J ends lost 7 bases and 0 bases respectively, with 18 bases between them. This CDR3 comprises 16 residues. The CDR3 loop reads CASTERGRTMNTEAFF. The CDR3, as DNA: TGTGCCAGCACCGAGCGGGGACGGACCATGAACACTGAAGCTTTCTTT.

This clonotype occurred many times. J is TRBJ1-5 and V is TRBV2; 8 positions match TRBD1. The CDR3 covers 14 residues. Looked up from germline, CDR1 is SNHLY and CDR2 is FYNNEI. The junction had 5 bases not matched to a gene; V was cut back by 4 bases and J by 6 bases. This CDR3 reads CASSADRGSQPQHF. The CDR3 DNA reads as TGTGCCAGCAGTGCTGACAGGGGAAGTCAGCCCCAGCATTTT.

A few counts support this clonotype. V usage is TRBV5-1 and J usage is TRBJ2-1; D not resolved. Germline V lookup: CDR1 SGHRS, CDR2 YFSETQ. The CDR3 runs to 17 residues. V was trimmed by 0 bases and J by 0 bases, leaving 13 bases between them. The CDR3 region has the DNA TGCGCCAGCAGCTTGGTTCTAGTCCGCATCTCCTACAATGAGCAGTTCTTC. Translated, it gives CASSLVLVRISYNEQFF.